Listed below are T cell receptor beta chains from one sample, sequenced in a study of T-cell reconstitution after alpha-beta-depleted transplantation in children. MiXCR was run by TCRdb on the PCR reads, yielding one entry per CDR3 protein. In the table there are hundreds of thousands of distinct CDR3 sequences, about 12% of which are singletons. The sequenced sample was PBMCs, obtained before TCRalphabeta/CD19-depleted stem cell transplant. The receptors come from a girl aged 2 to 10 with congenital amegakaryocytic thrombocytopenia, due to receive a stem cell transplant. Each CDR3 is given with its conserved first and last residue. A D gene is named only where the DNA matches it firmly. Only part of the rows carry a size: once, few, many, or a class if the clone is expanded.

TRBV20-1	-	TRBJ2-2	many	CSAYRDTNVGELFF	TGCAGTGCTTACAGGGATACAAACGTCGGGGAGCTGTTTTTT
TRBV5-1	-	TRBJ2-3	many	CASSSDITSTDTQYF	TGCGCCAGCAGCTCGGACATAACTAGCACAGATACGCAGTATTTT
TRBV12-3/TRBV12-4	TRBD2	TRBJ2-1	few	CASSLPETGTSPYNEQFF	TGTGCCAGCAGTTTACCCGAAACCGGGACTAGCCCTTACAATGAGCAGTTCTTC
TRBV5-1	-	TRBJ2-1	many	CASSLDGPYNEQFF	TGCGCCAGCAGCTTGGACGGACCCTACAATGAGCAGTTCTTC
TRBV20-1	TRBD2	TRBJ2-2	many	CSARDGGSAGTGELFF	TGCAGTGCTAGAGACGGCGGGAGCGCTGGGACCGGGGAGCTGTTTTTT
TRBV12-3/TRBV12-4	-	TRBJ2-5	many	CASSHLEVETQYF	TGTGCCAGCAGCCATTTGGAGGTGGAGACCCAGTACTTC
TRBV5-1	-	TRBJ2-3	few	CASSLSGQSTDTQYF	TGCGCCAGCAGCTTGTCCGGGCAGAGCACAGATACGCAGTATTTT
TRBV3-1	-	TRBJ2-7	many	CASSQEAGSTYEQYF	TGTGCCAGCAGCCAAGAGGCAGGGAGCACCTACGAGCAGTACTTC
TRBV7-9	TRBD2	TRBJ2-5	few	CASSPLLAGDRLETQYF	TGTGCCAGCAGCCCCTTACTAGCGGGAGATAGGTTGGAGACCCAGTACTTC
TRBV12-3/TRBV12-4	TRBD2	TRBJ2-1	many	CASSFMAGANEQFF	TGTGCCAGCAGTTTTATGGCGGGAGCCAATGAGCAGTTCTTC
TRBV4-1	-	TRBJ2-5	-	CASSQLLQETQYF	TGCGCCAGCAGCCAACTACTTCAAGAGACCCAGTACTTC
TRBV5-1	-	TRBJ2-3	few	CASSLVTGRDTDTQYF	TGCGCCAGCAGCTTGGTGACGGGAAGGGACACAGATACGCAGTATTTT
TRBV20-1	-	TRBJ1-5	few	CSARDSPGRNQPQHF	TGCAGTGCTAGAGACTCCCCAGGGCGCAATCAGCCCCAGCATTTT
TRBV29-1	-	TRBJ2-7	many	CSVVPGLQSYEQYF	TGCAGCGTCGTGCCTGGACTCCAATCCTACGAGCAGTACTTC
TRBV5-1	TRBD2	TRBJ2-1	few	CASSPRGLAGGGNEQFF	TGCGCCAGCAGCCCGCGGGGACTAGCGGGAGGAGGAAATGAGCAGTTCTTC
TRBV11-2	-	TRBJ1-2	-	CASSFSEGGYTF	TGTGCCAGCAGCTTTTCCGAGGGGGGCTACACCTTC
TRBV20-1	-	TRBJ2-4	many	CSARLRGLPKNIQYF	TGCAGTGCTAGACTCCGAGGGCTACCCAAAAACATTCAGTACTTC
TRBV18	TRBD2	TRBJ2-1	-	CASSPVMASGTNEQFF	TGTGCCAGCTCACCAGTTATGGCTAGCGGGACCAATGAGCAGTTCTTC
TRBV11-2	TRBD2	TRBJ2-5	many	CASSQTSGRETQYF	TGTGCCAGCAGCCAGACTAGCGGGAGGGAGACCCAGTACTTC
TRBV3-1	-	TRBJ2-3	few	CASSHGGLARDTQYF	TGTGCCAGCAGCCACGGGGGACTGGCACGTGATACGCAGTATTTT
TRBV27	TRBD1	TRBJ2-7	few	CASSPLPGTGNDEQYF	TGTGCCAGCAGTCCCCTCCCCGGGACAGGCAACGACGAGCAGTACTTC
TRBV18	TRBD2	TRBJ2-1	few	CASSPLGGFYNEQFF	TGTGCCAGCTCACCACTGGGAGGGTTTTACAATGAGCAGTTCTTC
TRBV20-1	-	TRBJ2-5	many	CSAHQVQETQYF	TGCAGTGCTCACCAGGTTCAAGAGACCCAGTACTTC
TRBV5-1	-	TRBJ1-1	few	CASSLVEGLPEAFF	TGCGCCAGCAGCTTGGTAGAGGGTTTGCCTGAAGCTTTCTTT
TRBV10-1	-	TRBJ2-5	-	CASSESLGETQYF	TGCGCCAGCAGTGAGTCGCTCGGAGAGACCCAGTACTTC